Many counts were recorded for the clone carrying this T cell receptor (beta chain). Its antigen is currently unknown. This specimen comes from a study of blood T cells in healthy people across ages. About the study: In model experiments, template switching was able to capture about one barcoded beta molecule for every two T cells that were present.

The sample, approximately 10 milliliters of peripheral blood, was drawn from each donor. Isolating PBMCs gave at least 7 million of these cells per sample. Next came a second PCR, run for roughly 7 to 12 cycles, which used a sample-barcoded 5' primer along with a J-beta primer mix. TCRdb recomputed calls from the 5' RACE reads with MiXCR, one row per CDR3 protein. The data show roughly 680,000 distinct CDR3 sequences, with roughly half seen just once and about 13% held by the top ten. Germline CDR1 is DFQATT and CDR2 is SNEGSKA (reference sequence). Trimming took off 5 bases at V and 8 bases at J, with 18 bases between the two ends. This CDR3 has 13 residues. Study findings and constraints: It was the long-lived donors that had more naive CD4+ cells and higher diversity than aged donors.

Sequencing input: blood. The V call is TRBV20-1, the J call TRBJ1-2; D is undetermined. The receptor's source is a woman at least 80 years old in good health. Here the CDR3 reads CSAQIQPDGGYTF. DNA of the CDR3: TGCAGTGCTCAAATCCAGCCGGACGGGGGCTACACCTTC.